Shown below are 2 T cell receptor beta chains from a single sample sequenced in a study of beta chain features in type 1 diabetes (dated by TCRdb to 2017 to 2018). Overall study results and their limits: Type 1 diabetes patients showed a moderate but significant shortening of TCRB CDR3 length in all four CD4+ subsets.

Antigens of these TCRs are unknown. Libraries were constructed by the immunoSEQ multiplex PCR assay. The entire amount of isolated RNA was reverse transcribed using the High Capacity cDNA Reverse Transcription Kit, so the sequenced TCRB transcripts were expressed ones. Here the immuneACCESS table is served through TCRdb, limited to in-frame sequences with V and J called. Missing clones are a known gap in these copies; in checked studies unresolved V genes cover under half, and the rest lacks a known reason. The sample has 250,000 to 350,000 clones on record, around an eighth of them singletons. The top ten clones comprise about 0.017% of the sample. Sequencing was performed on naive CD4+ T cells from blood. In light of the paper, this sample's cell subset or site label describes: true naive CD4+ T cells. The receptors shown here come from a man aged 30 to 39 with type 1 diabetes.

In nucleotides, the CDR3 is TGTGCCACACATTTGGACAGTTGGAACACTGAAGCTTTCTTT. As protein: CATHLDSWNTEAFF. The chain links TRBV5-4 to TRBJ1-1; D possibly corresponds to TRBD1 (6 bases). This CDR3 has 14 residues. V lost 9 bases and J lost 1, with 16 bases in between. CDR1 is SGHNT and CDR2 is YYREEE in the germline V gene (reference sequence).

This chain uses TRBV2 with TRBJ1-5, with D possibly TRBD1 on 5 matching bases. The CDR3 is made up of 13 amino acids. Trimming removed 1 base from V and 12 bases from J, with 13 bases in between. Germline assignment: CDR1 SNHLY and CDR2 FYNNEI. CDR3 coding DNA: TGTGCCAGCAGTGAAGGTGTAGGTAGGGGCCAGCATTTT. Protein product: CASSEGVGRGQHF.